This T cell receptor (beta chain) was identified during a study of shared clonotypes between healthy human individuals. Data came from immunoSEQ multiplex PCR; TCRdb stores just in-frame clones and leaves some out. The sample consists of around 450,000 clones, around 79% of them appearing once. The germline V and J ends were trimmed by 3 bases and 1 base, with 20 bases remaining between them. The CDR3 is made up of 17 amino acids. CDR1 is SGHDT and CDR2 is YYEEEE in the germline V gene. The rearrangement joins TRBV5-6 to TRBJ2-7; D is uncertain. The TCR sequence derives from a woman between 35 and 50 years old in good health. Some clones in this sample may be carry-over from other donors' samples. The sequenced material came from PBMCs. DNA for the CDR3: TGTGCCAGCAGCTGGTGGGGAAGTGCCTTGCGATCCTACGAGCAGTACTTC. Residues: CASSWWGSALRSYEQYF.